Listed below are T cell receptor beta chains from one sample, sequenced in a study of T cell responses to AZD1222 COVID-19 vaccine. Sequencing used immunoSEQ multiplex PCR; TCRdb keeps in-frame clones, though not all of them. The profile shows around 88,000 clones, roughly 88% of them singletons. This specimen was peripheral blood, taken on day 0 of AZD1222 vaccination. The receptors were gathered from an adult in good health. The CDR3 runs from the conserved cysteine through the conserved F or W. A D gene is named only where the DNA matches it firmly. Size is stated for part of the rows, as once, few or many counts, or as a class when the clone is expanded.

CASSWEPSYNEQFF,TGTGCCAGCAGTTGGGAGCCTTCCTACAATGAGCAGTTCTTC,NA,NA,TRBJ2-1,TRBV6-5
CSVGSGGRYEQYF,TGCAGCGTTGGTTCGGGGGGTCGGTACGAGCAGTACTTC,TRBD2,NA,TRBJ2-7,TRBV29-1
CASSFLRKAYGYTF,TGTGCCAGCAGTTTCCTCCGTAAGGCCTATGGCTACACCTTC,NA,NA,TRBJ1-2,TRBV28
CASSLLEGAPQHF,TGTGCCAGCAGTTTATTAGAGGGCGCGCCCCAGCATTTT,NA,NA,TRBJ1-5,TRBV28
CASSLGQVKASEQYF,TGTGCCAGCAGTTTGGGGCAGGTCAAAGCCTCCGAGCAGTACTTC,NA,NA,TRBJ2-7,TRBV28
CAGSPPSPGRDTQYF,TGTGCCGGCTCACCACCGTCCCCGGGACGGGATACGCAGTATTTT,NA,NA,TRBJ2-3,TRBV18
CASSVAYRGMNTEAFF,TGTGCCAGCAGCGTAGCATACCGGGGTATGAACACTGAAGCTTTCTTT,NA,few,TRBJ1-1,TRBV9
CASSQELQALREQYF,TGCGCCAGCAGCCAAGAATTGCAGGCCTTGAGGGAGCAGTACTTC,NA,few,TRBJ2-7,TRBV4-1
CASSADRVRGTGELFF,TGTGCCAGCAGCGCCGACAGGGTGCGAGGCACCGGGGAGCTGTTTTTT,TRBD1,once,TRBJ2-2,TRBV7-9
CASSKAARGTFF,TGTGCCAGCAGCAAAGCGGCCAGGGGTACTTTCTTT,NA,NA,TRBJ1-1,TRBV21-1
CASSLGRRGFLTSYEQYF,TGTGCCAGCAGTTTAGGAAGGAGGGGGTTCTTGACTAGTTACGAGCAGTACTTC,NA,NA,TRBJ2-7,TRBV27
CASSQDITNEQYF,TGCGCCAGCAGCCAAGATATAACGAACGAGCAGTACTTC,NA,NA,TRBJ2-7,TRBV4-3
CASSYSTGSNQPQHF,TGTGCCAGCAGCTACTCCACGGGTAGCAATCAGCCCCAGCATTTT,NA,NA,TRBJ1-5,TRBV7-2
CASSFGRRAETQYF,TGTGCCAGCAGCTTTGGACGAAGGGCAGAGACCCAGTACTTC,NA,few,TRBJ2-5,TRBV11-1
CASSSASGIRAEQFF,TGTGCCAGCAGCTCTGCTAGCGGGATTAGAGCTGAGCAGTTCTTC,TRBD2,NA,TRBJ2-1,TRBV6-2/TRBV6-3
CATSDHHDSTDTQYF,TGTGCCACCAGTGATCACCATGACAGCACAGATACGCAGTATTTT,NA,NA,TRBJ2-3,TRBV24-1
CASTRGPDTGELFF,TGCGCCAGCACTAGGGGCCCGGACACCGGGGAGCTGTTTTTT,NA,NA,TRBJ2-2,TRBV10-1
CASSAARDRPAYGYTF,TGTGCCAGCAGCGCCGCCCGGGACAGACCGGCTTATGGCTACACCTTC,TRBD1,NA,TRBJ1-2,TRBV7-8
CASRTSSSISYEQYF,TGTGCCAGCAGAACTTCTAGTTCCATATCCTACGAGCAGTACTTC,NA,NA,TRBJ2-7,TRBV28
CASSNSGVGETQYF,TGTGCCAGTAGCAACTCAGGGGTCGGTGAGACCCAGTACTTC,NA,NA,TRBJ2-5,TRBV19
CASSASGRGVSTQYF,TGTGCCAGTAGTGCAAGCGGGAGGGGGGTCTCGACCCAGTACTTC,TRBD2,once,TRBJ2-5,TRBV19